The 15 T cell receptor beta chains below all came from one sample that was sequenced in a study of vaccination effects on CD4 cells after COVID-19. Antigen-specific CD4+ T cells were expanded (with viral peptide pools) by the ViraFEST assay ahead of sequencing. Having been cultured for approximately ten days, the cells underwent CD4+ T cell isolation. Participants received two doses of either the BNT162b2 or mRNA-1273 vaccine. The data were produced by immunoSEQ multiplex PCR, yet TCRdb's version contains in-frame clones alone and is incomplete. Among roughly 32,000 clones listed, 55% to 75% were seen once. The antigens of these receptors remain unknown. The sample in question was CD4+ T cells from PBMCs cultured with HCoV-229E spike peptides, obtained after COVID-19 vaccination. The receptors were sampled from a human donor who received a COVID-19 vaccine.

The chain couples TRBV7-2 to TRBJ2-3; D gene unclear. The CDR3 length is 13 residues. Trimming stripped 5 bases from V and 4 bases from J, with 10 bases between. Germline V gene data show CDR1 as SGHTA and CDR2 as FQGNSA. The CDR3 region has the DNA TGTGCCAGCAGCCCGGACCCGGCAGATACGCAGTATTTT. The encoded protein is CASSPDPADTQYF.

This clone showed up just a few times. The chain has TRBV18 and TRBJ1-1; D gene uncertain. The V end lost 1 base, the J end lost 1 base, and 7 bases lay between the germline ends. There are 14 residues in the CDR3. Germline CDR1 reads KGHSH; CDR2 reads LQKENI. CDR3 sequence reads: CASSPQGRNTEAFF. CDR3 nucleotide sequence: TGTGCCAGCTCACCACAGGGTCGGAACACTGAAGCTTTCTTT.

CDR3 residues: CASTRTGFTDTQYF. The CDR3 bases are TGTGCCAGCACCCGGACGGGCTTCACAGATACGCAGTATTTT. The rearrangement joins TRBV19 to TRBJ2-3; D unresolved. The V and J ends lost 9 bases and 2 bases respectively, with 15 bases between them. From germline, CDR1 is LNHDA and CDR2 SQIVND (reference sequence). This CDR3 is 14 amino acids long.

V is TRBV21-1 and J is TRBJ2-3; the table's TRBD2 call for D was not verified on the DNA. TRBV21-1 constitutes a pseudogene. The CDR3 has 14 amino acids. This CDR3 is CASSKASRLDIQYF. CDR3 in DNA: TGTGCCAGCAGCAAAGCGTCGAGACTAGATATACAGTATTTT.

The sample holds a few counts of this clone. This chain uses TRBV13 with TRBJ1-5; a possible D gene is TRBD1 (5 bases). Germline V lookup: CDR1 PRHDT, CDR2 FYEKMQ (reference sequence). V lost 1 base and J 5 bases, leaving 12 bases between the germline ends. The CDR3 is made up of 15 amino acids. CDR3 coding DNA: TGTGCCAGCAGCTTAGACCGGGACCTTGATCAGCCCCAGCATTTT. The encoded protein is CASSLDRDLDQPQHF.

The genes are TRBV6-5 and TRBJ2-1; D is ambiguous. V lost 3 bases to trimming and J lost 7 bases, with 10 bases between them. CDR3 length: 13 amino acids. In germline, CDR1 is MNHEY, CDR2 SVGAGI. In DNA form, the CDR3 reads TGTGCCAGCAGTTATCTGGTTCAAAATGAGCAGTTCTTC. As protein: CASSYLVQNEQFF.

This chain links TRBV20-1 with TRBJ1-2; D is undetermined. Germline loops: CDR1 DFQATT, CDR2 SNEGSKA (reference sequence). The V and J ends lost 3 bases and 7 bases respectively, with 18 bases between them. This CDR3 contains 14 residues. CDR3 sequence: CSASSSWGKGGYTF. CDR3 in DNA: TGCAGTGCTAGTTCAAGCTGGGGAAAGGGTGGCTACACCTTC.

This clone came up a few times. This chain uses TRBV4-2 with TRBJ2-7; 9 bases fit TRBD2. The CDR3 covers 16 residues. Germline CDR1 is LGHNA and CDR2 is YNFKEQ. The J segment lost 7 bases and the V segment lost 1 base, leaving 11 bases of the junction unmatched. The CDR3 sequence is CASSQGRHSGRREQYF. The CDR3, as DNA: TGTGCCAGCAGCCAAGGAAGACATAGCGGGAGACGTGAGCAGTACTTC.

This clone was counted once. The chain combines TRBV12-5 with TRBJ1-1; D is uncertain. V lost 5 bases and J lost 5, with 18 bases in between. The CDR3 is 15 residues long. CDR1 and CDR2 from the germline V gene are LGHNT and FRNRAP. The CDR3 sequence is CASGPPRQAGTEAFF. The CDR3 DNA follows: TGTGCTAGTGGTCCGCCTCGGCAGGCGGGGACTGAAGCTTTCTTT.

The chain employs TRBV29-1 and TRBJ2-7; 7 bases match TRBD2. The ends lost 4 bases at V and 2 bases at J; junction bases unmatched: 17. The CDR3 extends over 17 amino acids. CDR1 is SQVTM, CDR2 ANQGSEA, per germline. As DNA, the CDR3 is TGCAGCGTTGTAGTCTCCAGGAGGCGGGGGAATACCTACGAGCAGTACTTC. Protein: CSVVVSRRRGNTYEQYF.

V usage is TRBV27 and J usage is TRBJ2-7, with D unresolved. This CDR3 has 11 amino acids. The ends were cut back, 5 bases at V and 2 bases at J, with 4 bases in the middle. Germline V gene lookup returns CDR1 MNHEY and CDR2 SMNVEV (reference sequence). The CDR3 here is CASSGAYEQYF. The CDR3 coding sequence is TGTGCCAGCAGTGGGGCCTACGAGCAGTACTTC.

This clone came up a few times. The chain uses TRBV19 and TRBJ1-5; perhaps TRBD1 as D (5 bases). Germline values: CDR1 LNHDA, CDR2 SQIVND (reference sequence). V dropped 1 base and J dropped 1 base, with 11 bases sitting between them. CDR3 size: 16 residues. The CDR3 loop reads CASSIGGRVSNQPQHF. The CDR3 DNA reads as TGTGCCAGTAGTATAGGGGGCAGGGTCAGCAATCAGCCCCAGCATTTT.

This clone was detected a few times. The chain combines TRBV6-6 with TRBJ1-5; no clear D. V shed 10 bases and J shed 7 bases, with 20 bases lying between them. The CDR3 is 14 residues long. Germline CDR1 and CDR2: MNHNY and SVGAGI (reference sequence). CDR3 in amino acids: CATWGGREYQPQHF. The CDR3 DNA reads TGTGCCACCTGGGGTGGGAGGGAATACCAGCCCCAGCATTTT.

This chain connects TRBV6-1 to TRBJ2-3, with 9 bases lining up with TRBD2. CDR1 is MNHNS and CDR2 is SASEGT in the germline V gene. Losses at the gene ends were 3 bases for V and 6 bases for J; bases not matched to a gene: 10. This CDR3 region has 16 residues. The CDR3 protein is CASSDRWREGQDTQYF. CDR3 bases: TGTGCCAGCAGTGACCGGTGGCGGGAGGGCCAGGATACGCAGTATTTT.

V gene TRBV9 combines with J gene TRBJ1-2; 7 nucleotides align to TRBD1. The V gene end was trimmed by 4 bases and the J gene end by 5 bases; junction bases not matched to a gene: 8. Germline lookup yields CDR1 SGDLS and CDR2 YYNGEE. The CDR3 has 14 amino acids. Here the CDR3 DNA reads TGTGCCAGCAGCTCGACAGGGTCCTGGTATGGCTACACCTTC. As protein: CASSSTGSWYGYTF.